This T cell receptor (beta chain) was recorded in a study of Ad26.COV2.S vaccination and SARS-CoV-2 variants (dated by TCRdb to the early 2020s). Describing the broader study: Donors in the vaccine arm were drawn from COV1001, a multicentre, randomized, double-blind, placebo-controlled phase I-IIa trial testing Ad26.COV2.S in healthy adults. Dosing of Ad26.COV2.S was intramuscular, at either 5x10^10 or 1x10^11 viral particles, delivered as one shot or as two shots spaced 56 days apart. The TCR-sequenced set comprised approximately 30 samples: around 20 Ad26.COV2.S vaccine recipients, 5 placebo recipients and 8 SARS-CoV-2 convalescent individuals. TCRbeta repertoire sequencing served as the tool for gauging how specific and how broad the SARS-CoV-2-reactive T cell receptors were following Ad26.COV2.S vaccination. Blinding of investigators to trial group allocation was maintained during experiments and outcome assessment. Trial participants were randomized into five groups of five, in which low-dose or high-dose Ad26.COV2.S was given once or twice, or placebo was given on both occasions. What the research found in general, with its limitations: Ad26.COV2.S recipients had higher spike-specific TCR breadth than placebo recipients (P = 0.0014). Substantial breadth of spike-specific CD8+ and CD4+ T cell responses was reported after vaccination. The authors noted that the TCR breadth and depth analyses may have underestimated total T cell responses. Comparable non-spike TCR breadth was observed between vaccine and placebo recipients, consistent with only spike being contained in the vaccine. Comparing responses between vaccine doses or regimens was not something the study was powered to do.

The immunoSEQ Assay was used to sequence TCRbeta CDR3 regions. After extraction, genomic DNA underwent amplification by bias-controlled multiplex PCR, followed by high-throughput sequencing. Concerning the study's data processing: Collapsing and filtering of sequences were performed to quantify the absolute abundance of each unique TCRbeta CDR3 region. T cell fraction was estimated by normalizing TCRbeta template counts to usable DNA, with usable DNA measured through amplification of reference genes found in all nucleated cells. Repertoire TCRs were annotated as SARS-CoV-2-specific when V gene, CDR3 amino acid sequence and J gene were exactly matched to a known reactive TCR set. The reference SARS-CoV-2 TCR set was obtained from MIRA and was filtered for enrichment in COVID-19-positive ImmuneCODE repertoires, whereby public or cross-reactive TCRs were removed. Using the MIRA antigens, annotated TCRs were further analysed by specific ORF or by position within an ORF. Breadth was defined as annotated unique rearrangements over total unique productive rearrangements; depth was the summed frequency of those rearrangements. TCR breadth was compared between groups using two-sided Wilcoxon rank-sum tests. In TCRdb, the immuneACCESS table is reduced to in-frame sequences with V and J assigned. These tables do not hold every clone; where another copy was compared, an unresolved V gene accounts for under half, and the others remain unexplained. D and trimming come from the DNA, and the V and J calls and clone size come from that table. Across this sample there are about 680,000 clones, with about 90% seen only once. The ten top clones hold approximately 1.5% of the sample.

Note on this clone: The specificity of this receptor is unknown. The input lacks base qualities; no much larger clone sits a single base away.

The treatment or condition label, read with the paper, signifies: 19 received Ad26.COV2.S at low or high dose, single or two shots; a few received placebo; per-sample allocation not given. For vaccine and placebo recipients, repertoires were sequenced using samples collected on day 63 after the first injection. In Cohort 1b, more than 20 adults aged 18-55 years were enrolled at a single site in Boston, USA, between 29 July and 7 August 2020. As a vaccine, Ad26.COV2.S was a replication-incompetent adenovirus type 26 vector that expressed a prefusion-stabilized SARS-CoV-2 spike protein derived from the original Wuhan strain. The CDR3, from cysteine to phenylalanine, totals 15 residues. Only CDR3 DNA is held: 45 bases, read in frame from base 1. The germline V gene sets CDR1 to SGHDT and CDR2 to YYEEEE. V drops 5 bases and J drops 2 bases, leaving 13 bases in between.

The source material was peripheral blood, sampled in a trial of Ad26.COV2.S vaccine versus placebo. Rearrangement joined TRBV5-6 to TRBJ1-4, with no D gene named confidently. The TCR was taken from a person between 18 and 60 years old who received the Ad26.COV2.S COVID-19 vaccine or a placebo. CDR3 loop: CASSSSGFTNEKLFF. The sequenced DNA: TGTGCCAGCAGTTCCTCAGGATTTACTAATGAAAAACTGTTTTTT.